This TCR beta chain appears in the sequencing data of a study of T cell responses to AZD1222 COVID-19 vaccine. Germline V lookup: CDR1 MNHEY, CDR2 SVGAGI. This CDR3 is built from 15 residues. Between the trimmed V and J ends, which lost 7 bases and 0 bases, there was a span of 12 bases. This table comes from immunoSEQ multiplex PCR, and its TCRdb copy is limited to in-frame clones, with some not included. The table records some 180,000 clones, roughly 85% of them present only once. The specimen was peripheral blood, collected 28 days after the second AZD1222 dose. The V gene is TRBV6-5, the J gene TRBJ1-4; D remains ambiguous. This sequence originates from an adult who received the AZD1222 COVID-19 vaccine. The CDR3 spells CASNPDYSTNEKLFF. In nucleotides, the CDR3 is TGTGCCAGCAATCCGGACTATTCAACTAATGAAAAACTGTTTTTT.